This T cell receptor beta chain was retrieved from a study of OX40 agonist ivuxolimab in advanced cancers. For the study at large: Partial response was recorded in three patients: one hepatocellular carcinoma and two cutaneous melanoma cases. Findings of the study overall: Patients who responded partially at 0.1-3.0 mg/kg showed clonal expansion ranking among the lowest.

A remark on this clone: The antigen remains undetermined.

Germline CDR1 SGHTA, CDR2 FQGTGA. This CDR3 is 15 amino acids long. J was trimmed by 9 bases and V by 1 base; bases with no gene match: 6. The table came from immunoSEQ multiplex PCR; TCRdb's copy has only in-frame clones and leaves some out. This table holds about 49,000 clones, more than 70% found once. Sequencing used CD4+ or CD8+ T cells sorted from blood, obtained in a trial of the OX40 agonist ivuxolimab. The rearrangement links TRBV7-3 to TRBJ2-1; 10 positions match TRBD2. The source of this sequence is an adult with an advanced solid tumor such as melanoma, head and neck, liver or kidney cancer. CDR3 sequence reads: CASSLNSGGNGEQFF. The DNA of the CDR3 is TGTGCCAGCAGCTTAAATAGCGGGGGGAATGGTGAGCAGTTCTTC. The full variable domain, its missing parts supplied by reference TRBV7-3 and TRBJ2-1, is GAGVSQTPSNKVTEKGKYVELRCDPISGHTALYWYRQSLGQGPEFLIYFQGTGAADDSGLPNDRFFAVRPEGSVSTLKIQRTERGDSAVYLCASSLNSGGNGEQFFGPGTRLTVL.